The TCR beta chain under discussion was sequenced for a study of T cell therapy after organ transplantation. Study results and caveats: Nonresponder repertoires showed strong pretherapy expansions, barely changing post-therapy.

Time point: 4-8 weeks after completion of therapy. These transplant recipients had drug-resistant or recurrent cytomegalovirus infection. Libraries were prepared by immunoSEQ multiplex PCR; TCRdb keeps only in-frame clonotypes and omits some of them. Of 20,000 or so clones listed, around 80% are singletons. CDR3 length: 13 amino acids. V dropped 0 bases and J dropped 4 bases, with 7 bases sitting between them. The germline V gene encodes CDR1 ENHRY and CDR2 SYGVKD. Concerning this clone itself: The antigen remains unidentified.

This rearrangement joins TRBV10-3 to TRBJ2-7, with D hard to call. The specimen comprised CD8+ T cells from blood, sampled after autologous CMV-specific T cell therapy. The clonotype was recovered from a human patient who had received a solid organ transplant and had CMV disease. Some T cells may have originated in the graft donor. CDR3 residues: CAISESTTYEQYF. The CDR3 DNA follows: TGTGCCATCAGTGAGTCGACAACATACGAGCAGTACTTC.